One TCR beta chain is described in this entry. Its antigen is not known. The CDR3 end falls 3 residues outside the read, so it is completed with the germline J gene. The sample belongs to a study of T cells in women clearing cervical HPV infection. Study at large: Cases: HPV16-related CIN3 or worse on histology, 2 invasive cancers. Study-level findings and limits: Richness plus V gene abundances separated cases from controls with AUC roughly 0.83. CIN3+ cases had significantly higher TCR repertoire richness than controls, but evenness did not differ.

Genomic DNA, averaging approximately 1,300 ng per sample, yielded TCR beta CDR3 via immunoSEQ. Produced via immunoSEQ multiplex PCR; TCRdb's table is partial and in-frame only. The sample table sets out tens of thousands of clones. V lost 4 bases to trimming and J lost 6 bases, with 8 bases between them. Germline CDR1 reads SGHRS; CDR2 reads YFSETQ. The CDR3 totals 11 residues. Sample: blood buffy coat. The chain is built from TRBV5-1 and TRBJ2-7; the D is unclear. The source of this sequence is a woman aged 18 to 75 with a cervical HPV16 infection that either progressed to CIN3+ or cleared (not recorded which). CDR3 sequence: CASSHNSEQYF. CDR3 DNA (partial): TGCGCCAGCAGCCACAACAGCGAG.